Given below is one T cell receptor beta chain in context. The sample originates from a study of blood T cell repertoires in COVID-19. Study background: Some COVID-19 samples were acute and others convalescent; all came from the United States, Italy and Spain. In each case, the material was cDNA or gDNA derived from T cells, B-cell-depleted T cells, or PBMCs.

The CDR3 spans 14 residues. V was shortened by 0 bases and J by 1 base, with 6 bases between the two germline ends. In germline, CDR1 is MGHDK, CDR2 SYGVNS. Study processing details: How many nucleated cells were present was estimated from reference gene primer amplification. Only in-frame clones appear in the TCRdb table, and some are missing; sequencing was by immunoSEQ multiplex PCR. The V and J calls and clone size were taken over from that table, and D and trimming were inferred from the DNA. The sample records approximately 190,000 clones, roughly 84% being singletons. The sequencing sample was made of peripheral blood. The V and J genes are TRBV25-1 and TRBJ1-1; D uncertain. This TCR was sampled from a woman between 35 and 50 years old who had recovered from COVID-19. CDR3: CASSEYAGNTEAFF. The DNA of the CDR3 is TGTGCCAGCAGTGAATATGCGGGGAACACTGAAGCTTTCTTT.